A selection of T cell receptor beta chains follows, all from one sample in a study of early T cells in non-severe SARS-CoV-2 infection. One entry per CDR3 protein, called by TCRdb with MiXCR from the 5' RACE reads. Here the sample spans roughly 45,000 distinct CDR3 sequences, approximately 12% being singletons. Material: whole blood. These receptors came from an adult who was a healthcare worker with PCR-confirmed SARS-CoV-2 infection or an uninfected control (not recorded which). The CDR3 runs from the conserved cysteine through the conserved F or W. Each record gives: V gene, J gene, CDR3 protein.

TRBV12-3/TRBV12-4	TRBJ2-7	CASSFGGGNEQYF
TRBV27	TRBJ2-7	CASSFQGPLYEQYF
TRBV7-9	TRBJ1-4	CASRQGEKLFF
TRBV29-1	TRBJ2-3	CSSRTSGSMTSTDTQYF
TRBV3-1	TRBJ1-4	CASSGDRGLYTNENLFF
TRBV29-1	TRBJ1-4	CSVELATLGKKLFF
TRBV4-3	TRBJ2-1	CASSQGQLPSLYEQFF
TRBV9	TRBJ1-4	CASSGTSEEKLFF
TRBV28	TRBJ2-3	CASRYGGRTDTQYF
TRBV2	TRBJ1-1	CASRGDRGRMAFF
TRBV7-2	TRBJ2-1	CASSSSGTGAYNEQFF
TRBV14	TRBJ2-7	CASSHQGLAGVYEQYF
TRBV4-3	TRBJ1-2	CASSQDRQGASGYTF
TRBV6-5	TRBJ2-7	CASSLGRPAAYEQYF
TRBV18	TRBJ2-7	CASSSLGEATYEQYF
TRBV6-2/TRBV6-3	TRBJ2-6	CASSPRTGGANVLTF
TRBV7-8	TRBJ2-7	CASSLQAGPLTEQYF
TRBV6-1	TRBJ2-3	CASSPGEGPRGTDTQYF
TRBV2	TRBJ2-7	CASSDQGSSYEQYF
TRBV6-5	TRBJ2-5	CASSIGQSGPQYF
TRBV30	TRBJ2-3	CAWSLAGPDTQYF
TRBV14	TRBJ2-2	CASSQMRNTGELFF
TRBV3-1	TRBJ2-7	CASSQRERTSYEQYF
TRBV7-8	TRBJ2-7	CASSLGWGRAEEQYF
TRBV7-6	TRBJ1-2	CASSLGLDRAQGYTF
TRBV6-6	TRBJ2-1	CASSYSRVYNEQFF
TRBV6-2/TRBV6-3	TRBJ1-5	CASTNVGTDSDQPQHF
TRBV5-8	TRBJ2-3	CASSLAGLGDTQYF
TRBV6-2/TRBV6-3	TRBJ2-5	CASTLSGRAQETQYF